Here is one T cell receptor (beta chain) with its context. No antigen is known for it. The junction departs from the called germline gene at one end, perhaps through a read error. CDR3 length equals 14 residues. Germline V gene sequence: CDR1 SGHRS, CDR2 YFSETQ. This entry belongs to a study of radiotherapy plus CTLA-4 blockade in lung cancer. Whole-study context: Objective responses emerged in about 20% of patients, and 30% to 40% attained disease control.

Sequencing was performed with immunoSEQ multiplex PCR; in TCRdb, only in-frame clones are kept and a portion is missing. This sample has 120,000 or so clones, with around 89% found just once. CTLA-4 blockade using ipilimumab, together with focal radiation, was received by patients with chemo-refractory metastatic non-small-cell lung cancer. Overall study findings and caveats: Researchers report tumor-derived TCR clones expanding in blood after radiotherapy plus ipilimumab.

The chain combines TRBV5-1 with TRBJ1-1; D might be TRBD1 (5 bases). This TCR came from a human donor with non-small cell lung cancer that progressed on radiotherapy plus ipilimumab. This material consisted of peripheral blood, taken from a patient treated with radiotherapy plus ipilimumab. CDR3 nucleotides: TGCGCCAGCAGATTGGGACTAACGAACACTGAAGCTTTCTTT. Its protein is CASRLGLTNTEAFF.